This paragraph covers one T cell receptor (beta chain) sequence. As for time point: blood 2 weeks post-SBRT. Indicated treatment: 15 Gy SBRT to primary tumor, nephrectomy 4 weeks later. The record originates from a study of radiation and T cells in renal cell carcinoma. Assay used: immunoSEQ multiplex PCR; TCRdb lists only in-frame clones, some missing. The sample lists about 130,000 clones, more than 75% occurring once. Germline V gene lookup returns CDR1 SGHTA and CDR2 FQGNSA. The CDR3 runs to 14 residues. Trimming at V came to 5 bases and at J to 3 bases, leaving 4 bases not matched to a gene. This clonotype originated in a woman in her 70s with renal cell carcinoma. This sequence joins TRBV7-2 and TRBJ2-7; TRBD2 matches at 10 bases. This specimen consisted of blood, obtained from a patient whose treatment included radiotherapy and nephrectomy. The CDR3 protein is CASSQRGGIYEQYF. As DNA, the CDR3 is TGTGCCAGCAGCCAGCGGGGGGGCATCTACGAGCAGTACTTC.